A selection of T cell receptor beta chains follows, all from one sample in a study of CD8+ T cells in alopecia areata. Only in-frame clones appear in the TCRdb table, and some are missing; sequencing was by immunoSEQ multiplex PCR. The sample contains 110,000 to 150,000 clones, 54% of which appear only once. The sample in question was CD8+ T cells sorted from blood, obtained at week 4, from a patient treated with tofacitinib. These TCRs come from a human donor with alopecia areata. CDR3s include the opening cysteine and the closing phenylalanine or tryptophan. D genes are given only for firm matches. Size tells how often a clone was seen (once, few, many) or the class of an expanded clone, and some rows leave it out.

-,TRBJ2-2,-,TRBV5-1,TGCGCCAGCAGACTCGCAGGGAGCACCGGGGAGCTGTTTTTT,CASRLAGSTGELFF
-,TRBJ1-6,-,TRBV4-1,TGCGCCAGCAGCCGGCCGACCTCGCCACCCCTCCACTTT,CASSRPTSPPLHF
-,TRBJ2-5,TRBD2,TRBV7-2,TGTGCCAGCAGCTTAGTGGGGGTGCGCGGGGGAGAGACCCAGTACTTC,CASSLVGVRGGETQYF
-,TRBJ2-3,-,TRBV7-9,TGTGCCAGCAGCCCGTCCGTTGTCGGGACAGATACGCAGTATTTT,CASSPSVVGTDTQYF
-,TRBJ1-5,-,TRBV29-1,TGCAGCGTTGTACCAGCTGGAAATCAGCCCCAGCATTTT,CSVVPAGNQPQHF
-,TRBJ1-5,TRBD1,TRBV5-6,TGTGCCAGCAGCTTGGGGACAGGGTTAGTTCAGCCCCAGCATTTT,CASSLGTGLVQPQHF
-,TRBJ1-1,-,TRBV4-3,TGCGCCAGCAGCCAAGATTGGGGTTCGAACACTGAAGCTTTCTTT,CASSQDWGSNTEAFF
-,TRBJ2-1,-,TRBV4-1,TGCGCCAGCAGCCAAAGCCCCACAGGGCGGAATGAGCAGTTCTTC,CASSQSPTGRNEQFF
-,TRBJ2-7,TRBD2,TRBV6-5,TGTGCCAGCAGGCAGCGGGACCGAAACTACGAGCAGTACTTC,CASRQRDRNYEQYF
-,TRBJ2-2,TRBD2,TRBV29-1,TGCAGCGTTGGGGAGGGCGACAGCGGTTACACCGGGGAGCTGTTTTTT,CSVGEGDSGYTGELFF
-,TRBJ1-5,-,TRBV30,TGTGCCTGGAGTGTACACAACATCGGCAATCAGCCCCAGCATTTT,CAWSVHNIGNQPQHF
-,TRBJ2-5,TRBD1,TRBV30,TGTGCCGGGACCTACCGGGACAGAAAAGAGACCCAGTACTTC,CAGTYRDRKETQYF
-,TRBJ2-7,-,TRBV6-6,TGTGCCAGCAGTTACAGGGACTACGAGCAGTACTTC,CASSYRDYEQYF
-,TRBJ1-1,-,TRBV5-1,TGCGCCAGCAGCTTGGGGCACCTGAACACTGAAGCTTTCTTT,CASSLGHLNTEAFF
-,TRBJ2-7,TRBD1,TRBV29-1,TGCAGCGCGGCAGGGGGTTCAAGCTACGAGCAGTACTTC,CSAAGGSSYEQYF
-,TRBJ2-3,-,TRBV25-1,TGTGCCAGCAGTGAATATGTGGGAACGCAGTATTTT,CASSEYVGTQYF
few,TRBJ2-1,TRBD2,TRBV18,TGTGCCAGCTCACCTCCCGCGGTAGCGGGATACAATGAGCAGTTCTTC,CASSPPAVAGYNEQFF
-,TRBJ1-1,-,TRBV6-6,TGTGCCAGCAGTTACGGGGACACTGAAGCTTTCTTT,CASSYGDTEAFF
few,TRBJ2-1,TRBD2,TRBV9,TGTGCCAGCAGCCTCCCGACTAGCGGTGAGTGCAATGAGCAGTTCTTC,CASSLPTSGECNEQFF
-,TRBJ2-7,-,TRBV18,TGTGCCAGCTCACCCGAAGACAGTCCCTACGAGCAGTACTTC,CASSPEDSPYEQYF
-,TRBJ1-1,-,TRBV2,TGTGCCAGCAGTGAAGCGTCAGGGGTCACTGAAGCTTTCTTT,CASSEASGVTEAFF
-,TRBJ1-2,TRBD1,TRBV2,TGTGCCAGCAGTGAGCAGACAGGGGGGCTTGACTATGGCTACACCTTC,CASSEQTGGLDYGYTF
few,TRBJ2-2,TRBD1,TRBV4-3,TGCGCCAGCAGCCGGACAGGAGACACCGGGGAGCTGTTTTTT,CASSRTGDTGELFF
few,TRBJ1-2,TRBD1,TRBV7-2,TGTGCCAGCAGCTTAGTGGCAGGGGGCGGCGGCTACACCTTC,CASSLVAGGGGYTF
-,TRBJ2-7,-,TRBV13,TGTGCCAGCAGCTTAGGCTCTGGGCCCCACGAGCAGTACTTC,CASSLGSGPHEQYF
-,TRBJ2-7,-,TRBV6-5,TGTGCCAGCAGTTACCGGGACGGGTCCTACGAGCAGTACTTC,CASSYRDGSYEQYF
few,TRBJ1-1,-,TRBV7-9,TGTGCCAGCAGCCACACGGGGGACACTGAAGCTTTCTTT,CASSHTGDTEAFF
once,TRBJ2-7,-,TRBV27,TGTGCCAGCAGTTTATCCCCACAGATCTACGAGCAGTACTTC,CASSLSPQIYEQYF
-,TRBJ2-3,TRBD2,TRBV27,TGTGCCAGCAGTTTTACACTAGCGGGGGGGCCACATACGCAGTATTTT,CASSFTLAGGPHTQYF
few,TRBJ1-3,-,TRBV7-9,TGTGCCAGCAGCTTAGCTTCGGGAGGAAACACCATATATTTT,CASSLASGGNTIYF
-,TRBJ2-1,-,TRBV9,TGTGCCAGCAGCCCAAGGGCCCTAAGGTCCTACAATGAGCAGTTCTTC,CASSPRALRSYNEQFF
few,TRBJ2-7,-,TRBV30,TGTGCCTGGAATTATGGGGGCCAGACTACACAGTACTTC,CAWNYGGQTTQYF
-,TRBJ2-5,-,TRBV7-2,TGTGCCAGCAGCGCGTGGACAGCCCAAGAGACCCAGTACTTC,CASSAWTAQETQYF
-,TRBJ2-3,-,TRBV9,TGTGCCAGCGACGAGGGGTCTGACACAGATACGCAGTATTTT,CASDEGSDTDTQYF
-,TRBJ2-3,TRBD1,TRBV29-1,TGCAGCGTTTCCGGGACAGTGGAAACTAGCACAGATACGCAGTATTTT,CSVSGTVETSTDTQYF
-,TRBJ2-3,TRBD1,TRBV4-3,TGCGCCAGCAGCCAAATAGAAACGGGACAGGGCACAGATACGCAGTATTTT,CASSQIETGQGTDTQYF
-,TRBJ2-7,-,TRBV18,TGTGCCAGCTCACCACCGGAGGGGACACCATACGAGCAGTACTTC,CASSPPEGTPYEQYF
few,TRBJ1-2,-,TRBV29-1,TGCAGCGTTGGCAGGGATAACTATGGCTACACCTTC,CSVGRDNYGYTF
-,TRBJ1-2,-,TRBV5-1,TGCGCCAGCAGCTTGGGCCCAGGGGCGGATGGCTACACCTTC,CASSLGPGADGYTF
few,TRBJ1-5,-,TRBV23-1,TGCGCCAGCAGTCAGGTCAGAAATGGCTTTCAGCCCCAGCATTTT,CASSQVRNGFQPQHF
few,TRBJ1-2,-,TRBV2,TGTGCCAGCAGTAGTCTGACAGGTGTGGACACCTTC,CASSSLTGVDTF
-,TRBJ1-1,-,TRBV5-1,TGCGCCAGCAGCTTGGGGGACACTGAAGCTTTCTTT,CASSLGDTEAFF
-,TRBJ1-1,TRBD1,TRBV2,TGTGCCAGCAGTGAAGCGACAGGGGGTGGGAACACTGAAGCTTTCTTT,CASSEATGGGNTEAFF
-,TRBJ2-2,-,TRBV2,TGTGCCAGCAGTGAATCAGGCCCGGGGACCGGGGAGCTGTTTTTT,CASSESGPGTGELFF
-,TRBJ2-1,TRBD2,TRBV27,TGTGCCAGCAGTCCCCGGACTAGCGCCTCCAATGAGCAGTTCTTC,CASSPRTSASNEQFF
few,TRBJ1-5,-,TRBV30,TGTGCCTGGATGTCCGTTTGCGACTCTCGCTCTTTTAGCAATCAGCCCCAGCATTTT,CAWMSVCDSRSFSNQPQHF
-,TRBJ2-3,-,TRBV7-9,TGTGCCAGCCCTCCCAAGGGGTCGAGCACAGCAGATACGCAGTATTTT,CASPPKGSSTADTQYF
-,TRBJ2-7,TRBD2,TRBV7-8,TGTGCCAGCAGCTCAGGACTAGCGGTGGCCTACGAGCAGTACTTC,CASSSGLAVAYEQYF
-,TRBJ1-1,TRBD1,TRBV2,TGTGCCAGCGTAGGGACAGAGAACACTGAAGCTTTCTTT,CASVGTENTEAFF
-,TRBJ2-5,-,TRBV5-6,TGTGCCAGCAGCTTTCAGTCGCTAATACGGACCCAGTACTTC,CASSFQSLIRTQYF
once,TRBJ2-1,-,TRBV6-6,TGTGCCAGCAGATCGGACTCCAGCTCCTACAATGAGCAGTTCTTC,CASRSDSSSYNEQFF